The source of this T cell receptor (beta chain) is a study of cytomegalovirus exposure and HLA in healthy donors (dated by TCRdb to between 2016 and 2019). Study-wide context: An earlier analysis of approximately 600 of the donors reported 250 to 300 Gb of sequence data and 117 million unique TCR beta sequences from 150 million to 200 million T cells. Approximately 300 gigabases of sequencing data and around 80 million unique TCR sequences made up an early release that covered 640 HLA-typed donors. Of the 300 to 450 genotyped donors, approximately 80% were placed in the genetic ancestry cluster associated with self-reported Caucasian donors. The study aimed to test whether cataloging public T cell receptors could reveal signatures of past pathogen exposure. The study profiled the T cell repertoires of under 850 subjects by immunosequencing and related them to cytomegalovirus serostatus. Besides the first cohort of 500 to 700 subjects, a separate validation cohort made up of 90 to 150 different subjects was used. The study combined high-throughput TCR immunosequencing, statistical association of individual TCRs with disease status, and machine learning to predict cytomegalovirus infection status. A later analysis re-analyzed previously published TCR beta repertoires from approximately 670 donors and added high-resolution HLA genotyping to study TCR occurrence patterns. In the later analysis, no new phenotypic data were used to find candidate immune exposures; instead, reliance was placed on TCR beta sequences and their occurrence across donors. In an earlier analysis of a few hundred of the donors, high-throughput TCR beta sequencing was used to judge whether each TCR beta V gene segment behaved as functional or pseudogenic. Donor age, sex, ethnicity and CMV serostatus were compiled alongside the repertoire data. A later genetic analysis took genome-wide SNP genotypes for about 55% of the roughly 670 donors and used that subset as a discovery cohort. Every repertoire in the discovery cohort had been generated on one and the same sequencing platform. HLA typing covered class I and class II loci at four-digit resolution. The number of typed donors differed by locus: about 620-640 for A, B, C, DRB1 and DQB1; some 540 for DQA1; some 610 for DPA1; and roughly 490 for DPB1. Four to six DR-DQ haplotypes were handled as single units for association and clustering, since linkage in the cohort was strong. Across around 400 genotyped donors of the cohort, an average of about 240,000 unique TCR beta nucleotide sequences per donor were sequenced, and approximately 17% of those sequences were non-productive. Points the paper makes about the study in general: At a false discovery rate of 0.05, a later analysis linked under 20,000 TCR beta sequences to specific HLA alleles. Some IMGT-functional V segments, including TRBV6-2 and TRBV6-3, could not be distinguished by the 87-base-pair reads and were therefore excluded. In this cohort, only TCR beta chains were sequenced, and detectable features were limited by the absence of alpha or paired-chain data. The presence/absence analyses assumed that sequencing depth was roughly uniform across donors, and that assumption may not be true. In a later analysis, most CMV-associated TCR beta chains were found to appear HLA-restricted, with HLA associations seemingly driven largely by CMV exposure. The earlier analysis of 587 of the donors excluded roughly 16 rarely observed V segments, including chromosome 9 orphons, because counts were too low. A further reported finding was that TCR beta sequences accurately predicted the HLA-A and HLA-B alleles for most subjects in the first cohort. The authors suggested that the approach could potentially be extended to other disease states and immunological phenotypes. While some public TCRs were present in many individuals, most TCR sequences turned up only very rarely across donors. In a later analysis, TCR association rates were found to vary across HLA loci, with the most associated TCRs seen for DRB1 alleles and the fewest for HLA-C alleles. In vitro tests confirmed that a few of the cytomegalovirus-associated TCR beta chains recognize cytomegalovirus antigens. The classifier was reported to diagnose cytomegalovirus status with high specificity and sensitivity in both the original cohort and the validation cohort. For the cohort, immune exposure information was limited to CMV serostatus. According to a later analysis, parvovirus B19, influenza, CMV and Epstein-Barr virus appeared linked to several top co-occurrence clusters. The sequencing pipeline was judged likely to have produced a cluster of highly shared sequence variants as a technical artifact. The study listed 150 to 200 TCR beta chains as associated with cytomegalovirus. Assigning TCR associations to individual alleles was difficult when HLA alleles, especially DR and DQ, strongly co-occurred. An earlier analysis of 587 of the donors showed that most TCR beta V segments appeared in productive rearrangements either about 87% or about 30% of the time, which broadly matched IMGT annotations. Because HLA typing was unavailable for some donors at each locus, only the typed subset was used in association tests. Compared with the roughly 670-donor mean, donors in an Asian-associated ancestry cluster had fewer N-insertions in productive TCRs, according to a later genetic analysis. Linkage disequilibrium might explain the correlated functional status among segregating V segments, but an unknown experimental factor could not be ruled out. An association between a missense DCLRE1C variant and V-gene and J-gene trimming of TCR beta chains was found in a later genetic analysis and replicated in an independent cohort. Compared with equally common non-associated chains, HLA-associated TCR beta chains in a later analysis were more clonally expanded and had lower generation probabilities.

The cohort was made up of around 720 healthy bone marrow donors. Cohort members were all nominally healthy when sampled, although unrecorded immune exposures were likely present. The donor tested CMV seronegative and was one of the 352 seronegative cohort members. Every donor gave a peripheral blood sample, and the peripheral blood mononuclear cells from that sample were used for TCR beta sequencing. The Qiagen DNeasy Blood Extraction Kit was used to extract genomic DNA from the blood cell samples. Library generation was performed with the immunoSEQ multiplex PCR assay. For the multiplex PCR, a mixture combining 60 forward primers for TCR Vbeta segments and 13 reverse primers for TCR Jbeta segments was used. The CDR3 region of rearranged TCR beta genes was amplified from genomic DNA by a multiplex PCR assay. The Illumina HiSeq System was used to sequence the amplified TCR beta libraries as 87-base-pair reads. The study's own analysis went as follows. A later analysis tallied around 82 million unique TCR beta chains across the 600 to 700 repertoires, and some 12 million of those chains were shared by two or more donors. Raw reads were error-corrected and collapsed into unique sequences by a nearest-neighbor algorithm in which closely related sequences were merged to remove PCR and sequencing errors. To assign V, D and J gene segments, CDR3 sequences were aligned to IMGT reference sequences. For a sequence to be retained, a match of at least six nucleotides was required to both a V gene segment and a J gene segment. Rearrangements were called productive when the CDR3 lacked stop codons and stayed in frame with V and J; all others were non-productive. CDR3 was defined according to IMGT convention as the region running from the second conserved V-encoded cysteine to the conserved J-encoded phenylalanine. The earlier analysis of approximately 590 of the donors excluded any sequence lacking an unambiguous match to a single V gene segment. In an earlier analysis of about 590 of the donors, a V segment was called functional when productive rearrangements were above 56.7%, and segregating when the standard deviation between donors exceeded 5%. A statistical classification framework was developed to diagnose cytomegalovirus status using the catalog of TCR beta chain sequences. V and J gene assignment, in a later analysis, came from comparing TCR nucleotide sequences with IMGT/GENE-DB human TR gene sequences. A later analysis assigned CDR3 sequences and most-parsimonious VDJ recombination scenarios with the TCRdist pipeline. In a later analysis, each TCR beta chain was defined by its CDR3 amino acid sequence together with its V-gene family, and reads without a unique V-gene family were excluded. A later analysis removed several hundred highly shared, low-generation-probability nucleotide sequences to deal with suspected cross-contamination and a sequencing artifact. In a later analysis, a clonal expansion index was calculated for each public chain from normalized within-repertoire ranks of inferred template counts. Generation probabilities in a later analysis came from a VDJ recombination model fitted to out-of-frame rearrangements, and those results were checked against IGoR. A later analysis scored TCR-TCR, TCR-HLA and TCR-CMV co-occurrence with hypergeometric tests, applying a repertoire-size bias correction to TCR pairs. In a later analysis, false discovery rates were estimated by permuting HLA or CMV assignments 20 times. In a later analysis, co-occurring TCRs were grouped using DBSCAN, and TCRdist sequence similarity was added for clustering within HLA-allele-positive subsets. Repertoires with fewer than 30,000 or more than 120,000 public chains, plus five repertoires with anomalous nucleotide sharing, were excluded from co-occurrence clustering. Imported from immuneACCESS, the table was reduced by TCRdb to in-frame sequences with V and J called. These copies leave out some clones; in studies compared against another copy, an unresolved V gene accounts for under half, and the cause of the remainder is not known. Clone size and the V and J calls come from that table; the DNA yielded D and trimming. For this sample there are almost 200,000 clones; 65% to 90% appear just once. The ten largest clones take up about 2.3% of the sample.

To note about this clone: Its recognized antigen is unknown. Nothing much larger sits one base from this clone, and base qualities are not available.

CDR1 and CDR2, per the germline V gene (reference sequence), are SEHNR and FQNEAQ. The cysteine opens and the phenylalanine closes a CDR3 of 15 amino acids. Only the CDR3 DNA is retained, 45 bases long and in frame from the first base. Germline trimming amounts to 6 bases on V and 6 bases on J, with 9 as the count of junction bases outside the gene matches. Sequencing was performed on PBMCs. This sequence uses TRBV7-9 and TRBJ2-1; the junction holds 9 bases that match TRBD1. This receptor was obtained from a woman aged 50 to 60 in good health and CMV-seronegative. The nucleotide sequence is given as TGTGCCAGCAGTTTGGGAACGACAGGGGGCAATGAGCAGTTCTTC. The translation is CASSLGTTGGNEQFF. Beyond the CDR3, the reference TRBV7-9 and TRBJ2-1 genes provide the residues; the full variable domain reads: DTGVSQNPRHKITKRGQNVTFRCDPISEHNRLYWYRQTLGQGPEFLTYFQNEAQLEKSRLLSDRFSAERPKGSFSTLEIQRTEQGDSAMYLCASSLGTTGGNEQFFGPGTRLTVL.